These 11 T cell receptor beta chains were sequenced from one sample in a study of PD-L1 blockade in urothelial cancer. Time point meaning: pretreatment peripheral blood. Profiled with immunoSEQ multiplex PCR; TCRdb holds only in-frame clones, not every one. The sample holds some 90,000 clones, 89% seen once. Specimen: PBMCs, collected around atezolizumab (anti-PD-L1) treatment. The receptors were sampled from a woman aged 80 or over with urothelial cancer.

J is TRBJ2-3 and V is TRBV5-1; 8 bases map to TRBD2. The CDR3 runs 16 residues. Germline V gives CDR1 SGHRS, CDR2 YFSETQ. V gave up 4 bases and J gave up 4 bases; unmatched junction bases: 11. The CDR3 bases are TGCGCCAGCAGCCCGGGGTCGGGAGGGCCTCCAGATACGCAGTATTTT. Its translation: CASSPGSGGPPDTQYF. Variable domain in full (rest from reference TRBV5-1 and TRBJ2-3): KAGVTQTPRYLIKTRGQQVTLSCSPISGHRSVSWYQQTPGQGLQFLFEYFSETQRNKGNFPGRFSGRQFSNSRSEMNVSTLELGDSALYLCASSPGSGGPPDTQYFGPGTRLTVL.

This chain uses TRBV19 with TRBJ2-3; 8 bases map to TRBD2. With 6 bases clipped from V and 3 bases from J, the junction kept 8 bases outside the gene matches. CDR3 length: 15 residues. The V gene's germline CDR1 is LNHDA and CDR2 SQIVND (reference sequence). The CDR3 coding sequence is TGTGCCAGTAGGATACCGGGAGGGTTAACAGATACGCAGTATTTT. Its translation: CASRIPGGLTDTQYF.

V and J are TRBV6-1 and TRBJ1-5; possible D gene TRBD1, 5 bases. From germline, CDR1 is MNHNS and CDR2 SASEGT. Trimming took off 6 bases at V and 1 base at J, with 16 bases between the two ends. This CDR3 contains 16 residues. The DNA of the CDR3 is TGTGCCAGCAGCGAACTGGGGGGAGGAAGCAATCAGCCCCAGCATTTT. Amino acids: CASSELGGGSNQPQHF.

This chain uses TRBV5-1 with TRBJ1-1, with D possibly TRBD1 on 5 matching bases. This CDR3 contains 12 residues. Trimming took 4 bases from V and 5 from J, leaving 9 bases between them. CDR1 SGHRS and CDR2 YFSETQ come from the germline V gene. The CDR3 nucleotides read TGCGCCAGCAGCCCACGGGGGACTGAAGCTTTCTTT. Encoded protein: CASSPRGTEAFF.

The chain employs TRBV30 and TRBJ2-3, with 15 bases aligning to TRBD2. Germline V gives CDR1 GTSNPN, CDR2 SVGIG (reference sequence). This CDR3 has 15 residues. Trimming cost V 8 bases and J 1 base; bases outside gene matches: 4. The CDR3 is CARTSGRAGTDTQYF. In DNA, the CDR3 is TGTGCCAGGACTAGCGGGAGGGCCGGCACAGATACGCAGTATTTT.

The chain employs TRBV5-4 and TRBJ2-3; a possible D gene is TRBD2 (6 bases). In germline, CDR1 is SGHNT, CDR2 YYREEE (reference sequence). CDR3 size: 14 residues. V was pared by 0 bases and J by 4 bases, with 9 bases between. The chain's CDR3 is CASSLDGSADTQYF. The CDR3 region has the DNA TGTGCCAGCAGCTTGGACGGGAGCGCAGATACGCAGTATTTT.

The sample holds a few counts of this clone. The chain employs TRBV11-2 and TRBJ2-7; a possible D gene is TRBD2 (5 bases). The germline V gene has CDR1 SGHAT and CDR2 FQNNGV. This CDR3 spans 13 amino acids. V was clipped by 1 base and J by 4 bases, with 8 bases between them. In nucleotides, the CDR3 is TGTGCCAGCAGCTTAGGGGAGTTATACGAGCAGTACTTC. Translated: CASSLGELYEQYF.

CDR3 sequence (DNA): TGTGCCAGCAGCCCCAGGGGCGGTGATTCTAACACTGAAGCTTTCTTT. This sequence encodes CASSPRGGDSNTEAFF. This sequence joins TRBV5-4 and TRBJ1-1; D is perhaps TRBD1 (6 bases). Deletions cut 4 bases from V and 2 bases from J, with 18 bases between. The germline V gene encodes CDR1 SGHNT and CDR2 YYREEE (reference sequence). The CDR3 length is 16 residues.

The J gene is TRBJ1-2, the V gene TRBV19; TRBD1 matches 9 bases. Germline V gene sequence: CDR1 LNHDA, CDR2 SQIVND (reference sequence). V dropped 4 bases and J dropped 6; count of bases not matched to a gene: 9. This CDR3 has 15 amino acids. CDR3 in DNA: TGTGCCAGTAGTACACCGGGACAGGGAATCCATGGCTACACCTTC. Its translation is CASSTPGQGIHGYTF. The full variable domain, its missing parts supplied by reference TRBV19 and TRBJ1-2, is DGGITQSPKYLFRKEGQNVTLSCEQNLNHDAMYWYRQDPGQGLRLIYYSQIVNDFQKGDIAEGYSVSREKKESFPLTVTSAQKNPTAFYLCASSTPGQGIHGYTFGSGTRLTVV.

V is TRBV5-1 and J is TRBJ2-2; D is possibly TRBD2 (5 bases). Per the germline V gene, CDR1 is SGHRS and CDR2 is YFSETQ. V lost 4 bases to trimming and J lost 5 bases, with 9 bases between them. The CDR3 runs to 13 residues. The CDR3 reads CASSPEGTGELFF. CDR3 DNA: TGCGCCAGCAGCCCCGAGGGTACCGGGGAGCTGTTTTTT.

This chain joins TRBV9 and TRBJ2-1, with D perhaps TRBD2 (6 bases). The V gene lost 0 bases and the J gene lost 7 bases, with 14 bases spanning the gap. The CDR3 extends over 15 amino acids. Germline V lookup: CDR1 SGDLS, CDR2 YYNGEE. The CDR3 is CASSVGLGPNNEQFF. The CDR3 nucleotides are TGTGCCAGCAGCGTAGGACTAGGACCCAATAATGAGCAGTTCTTC.